One sample yielded the 16 T cell receptor beta chains listed below, sequenced in a study of Tregs in tolerant kidney transplant recipients (dated by TCRdb to the late 2010s). This specimen's time point label, interpreted: 6 months after combined kidney and bone marrow transplant. Transplants used related donors with nonmyeloablative bone marrow transplantation; mixed chimerism was transient in the human trials. The receptor library was made with the immunoSEQ multiplex PCR assay. The clones in this table, taken by TCRdb from immuneACCESS, are in-frame only. Not every clone is retained; where verified, under half of the shortfall comes from an unresolved V gene, and the cause of the rest is unknown. This sample's table carries some 14,000 clones. Jointly, the top ten make up 27% of the sample. Sequencing was performed on CD8+ T cells from blood (PBMCs), taken 6 months after the transplant. Every receptor here comes from a human patient who received a combined kidney and bone marrow transplant. Following a transplant, a fraction of the T cells may be traceable to the graft donor.

Comment on this clone: The CDR3 extends 3 residues past the end of the read, so its final part is completed from the germline J gene. The chain uses TRBV5-1 and TRBJ2-7, with 7 bases that match TRBD1. Germline V gene sequence: CDR1 SGHRS, CDR2 YFSETQ. CDR3 size: 13 residues. The V gene end was trimmed by 3 bases and the J gene end by 4 bases; junction bases not matched to a gene: 4. Partial CDR3 DNA: TGCGCCAGCAGCTCCGGGACAGCGTACGAG. Translating gives CASSSGTAYE. The entire CDR3 reads CASSSGTAYEQYF.

To note about this clone: The sequenced fragment ends 3 residues before the CDR3 boundary, so the rest is inferred from the germline J gene. The chain uses TRBV19 and TRBJ2-6; a weak D match, TRBD2 (5 bases). This CDR3 is built from 16 residues. V was shortened by 0 bases and J by 0 bases, with 6 bases between the two germline ends. Per the germline V gene, CDR1 is LNHDA and CDR2 is SQIVND (reference sequence). CDR3 region: CASSIDEGSGANVLTF. CDR3 DNA, as far as it was read: TGTGCCAGTAGTATAGATGAGGGCTCTGGGGCCAACGTC. The whole variable domain, filled in from reference TRBV19 and TRBJ2-6, reads DGGITQSPKYLFRKEGQNVTLSCEQNLNHDAMYWYRQDPGQGLRLIYYSQIVNDFQKGDIAEGYSVSREKKESFPLTVTSAQKNPTAFYLCASSIDEGSGANVLTFGAGSRLTVL.

The part of the CDR3 DNA that was read is TGTGCCAGCCCCGGGGTAAGGGATGAAAAG. Protein product: CASPGVRDEK. Given in full, the CDR3 is CASPGVRDEKLFF. The chain employs TRBV19 and TRBJ2-2; maybe TRBD2 (5 bases). The CDR3 end falls 3 residues outside the read, so it is completed with the germline J gene. The CDR3 has 13 amino acids. Germline-derived CDR1 and CDR2 are LNHDA and SQIVND (reference sequence).

A note on this clone: The CDR3 is cut off 3 residues early in the read; its end comes from the germline J gene. The chain recombines TRBV5-4 with TRBJ2-7; 12 bases align to TRBD2. The CDR3 has 15 amino acids. The trim removed 5 bases at V and 2 bases at J, leaving 5 bases unmatched. Germline CDR1 is SGHNT and CDR2 is YYREEE (reference sequence). The covered CDR3 bases are TGTGCCAGCAGTCCACTAGCGGGAGGAGCCTACGAG. Its protein is CASSPLAGGAYE. From start to end, the CDR3 is CASSPLAGGAYEQYF.

The covered CDR3 bases are TGTGCCAGCAGCTTGAGCCAGGGGAACACCGGGGAG. This sequence encodes CASSLSQGNTGE. The whole CDR3 sequence reads CASSLSQGNTGELFF. This chain connects TRBV13 to TRBJ2-2, with a tentative D call TRBD1 (5 bases). The read terminates 3 residues before the CDR3 end, so the remaining end is supplied by the germline J gene. V gave up 3 bases and J gave up 1 base, with 9 bases separating them. This CDR3 is 15 amino acids long. Germline values: CDR1 PRHDT, CDR2 FYEKMQ (reference sequence).

A note on this clone: The read finishes 3 residues shy of the CDR3 end, and the germline J gene is used to complete it. This chain links TRBV7-6 with TRBJ1-1; possible D gene TRBD1, 5 bases. The V end was cut by 4 bases, the J end by 5 bases, with 8 bases between. CDR1 and CDR2 (germline): SGHVS, FNYEAQ. The CDR3 contains 12 residues. CDR3 in amino acids: CASSSGLTEAFF. Partial CDR3 DNA: TGTGCCAGCAGCTCAGGGTTGACTGAA.

In regard to this clone: The CDR3 end lies 3 residues beyond the end of the read and is filled in from the germline J gene. The chain combines TRBV13 with TRBJ2-5; unclear D gene. The CDR3 runs 11 residues. Trimming pared 1 base from V and 7 bases from J, leaving 4 bases between. Looked up from germline, CDR1 is PRHDT and CDR2 is FYEKMQ (reference sequence). The CDR3 sequence: CASSLEGTQYF. The covered CDR3 bases are TGTGCCAGCAGCTTAGAGGGGACC.

A note on this clone: The CDR3 is cut off 3 residues early in the read; its end comes from the germline J gene. The gene calls are TRBV7-8 and TRBJ1-2; perhaps TRBD1 as D (5 bases). This CDR3 is 14 amino acids long. CDR1 and CDR2 from the germline V gene are SGHVS and FQNEAQ. The V and J ends lost 7 bases and 5 bases respectively, with 17 bases between them. The CDR3 protein is CASTDPDSGYGYTF. CDR3 DNA (partial): TGTGCCAGCACGGATCCAGACTCAGGGTATGGC.

Concerning this clone: The read halts 3 residues ahead of the CDR3 end, with the missing end drawn from the germline J gene. The rearrangement links TRBV11-2 to TRBJ2-1, with TRBD2 matching 7 bases. From germline, CDR1 is SGHAT and CDR2 FQNNGV. The CDR3 has 15 amino acids. Trimming at V came to 5 bases and at J to 0 bases, leaving 4 bases not matched to a gene. Partial CDR3 DNA: TGTGCCAGCAGCCATCTAGCGGTCTCCTACAATGAG. This encodes CASSHLAVSYNE. The whole CDR3 protein is CASSHLAVSYNEQFF. The full variable domain, rest sourced from reference TRBV11-2 and TRBJ2-1, is EAGVAQSPRYKIIEKRQSVAFWCNPISGHATLYWYQQILGQGPKLLIQFQNNGVVDDSQLPKDRFSAERLKGVDSTLKIQPAKLEDSAVYLCASSHLAVSYNEQFFGPGTRLTVL.

With respect to this clone: The read comes to an end 3 residues before the CDR3 does, leaving the germline J gene to fill in the end. The rearrangement uses TRBV19 and TRBJ1-1, with D possibly TRBD1 on 5 matching bases. Trimming took off 2 bases at V and 3 bases at J, with 16 bases between the two ends. This CDR3 has 16 amino acids. Germline V lookup: CDR1 LNHDA, CDR2 SQIVND (reference sequence). CDR3 bases read: TGTGCCAGTAGTATAATTTTTGAGGGGTATGACACTGAA. It translates to CASSIIFEGYDTE. The entire CDR3 reads CASSIIFEGYDTEAFF.

Concerning this clone: The read finishes 3 residues shy of the CDR3 end, and the germline J gene is used to complete it. The genes are TRBV7-6 and TRBJ1-2; D not certain. The CDR3 contains 16 residues. Germline V gene data show CDR1 as SGHVS and CDR2 as FNYEAQ. The CDR3 loop is CASSLEAGGTVYEYTF. CDR3 bases read: TGTGCCAGCAGCTTAGAAGCGGGAGGTACCGTCTACGAA.

Points on this clone: One end of the junction is discordant with germline, which a read error may explain. Coverage ceases 3 residues before the CDR3 finishes, and the germline J gene fills in the end. This chain joins TRBV4-2 and TRBJ2-7; 7 bases are a match to TRBD1. Per germline, CDR1 LGHNA and CDR2 YNFKEQ. CDR3 length: 15 amino acids. CDR3 DNA (partial): TGCGCCAGCAGCCCCCAGAAGACAGGGATCTACGAG. It codes for CASSPQKTGIYE. The complete CDR3 reads CASSPQKTGIYEQYF.

A remark on this clone: The CDR3 end falls 3 residues outside the read, so it is completed with the germline J gene. The chain uses TRBV7-6 and TRBJ2-7; TRBD2 matches 7 bases. The germline V gene encodes CDR1 SGHVS and CDR2 FNYEAQ. The junction had 2 bases not matched to a gene; V was cut back by 1 base and J by 5 bases. The CDR3 loop spans 13 amino acids. CDR3 region: CASSLGLANEQYF. CDR3 DNA, as far as it was read: TGTGCCAGCAGCTTAGGACTAGCCAACGAG.

CDR3 bases read: TGTGCCAGCAGCCGTCGGACTCAGAACACCGGGGAG. It is translated as CASSRRTQNTGE. The CDR3 as a whole reads CASSRRTQNTGELFF. This rearrangement joins TRBV7-9 to TRBJ2-2; D might be TRBD2 (5 bases). Read data end 3 residues before the CDR3 end; the end is taken from the germline J gene. The V gene lost 5 bases and the J gene lost 1 base, with 11 bases spanning the gap. The CDR3 has 15 amino acids. Looked up from germline, CDR1 is SEHNR and CDR2 is FQNEAQ (reference sequence).

A remark on this clone: From the germline J gene comes the end of the CDR3, since the read stops 3 residues before it. The chain is built from TRBV2 and TRBJ2-1, with D tentatively TRBD2 (7 bases). The CDR3 is 15 residues long. Germline V gene lookup returns CDR1 SNHLY and CDR2 FYNNEI. The V end lost 6 bases, the J end lost 1 base, and 13 bases lay between the germline ends. The CDR3 bases that were read are TGTGCCAGCAGCAAGGGGGGGGGTTCCTACAATGAG. Residues: CASSKGGGSYNE. The entire CDR3 protein reads CASSKGGGSYNEQFF.

As to this clone: The missing CDR3 end, 3 residues past where the read stops, is filled in from the germline J gene. The V call is TRBV7-7, the J call TRBJ1-2; a weak D match, TRBD1 (5 bases). Germline CDR1 reads SSHAT; CDR2 reads FNYEAQ (reference sequence). The CDR3 is made up of 15 amino acids. CDR3 bases read: TGTGCCAGCAGTCCTGGACGGGCTCCGGGGGATACC. This codes for CASSPGRAPGDT. The whole CDR3 protein is CASSPGRAPGDTYTF. The variable domain in full, with the rest retrieved from reference TRBV7-7 and TRBJ1-2, is GAGVSQSPRYKVTKRGQDVTLRCDPISSHATLYWYQQALGQGPEFLTYFNYEAQPDKSGLPSDRFSAERPEGSISTLTIQRTEQRDSAMYRCASSPGRAPGDTYTFGSGTRLTVV.